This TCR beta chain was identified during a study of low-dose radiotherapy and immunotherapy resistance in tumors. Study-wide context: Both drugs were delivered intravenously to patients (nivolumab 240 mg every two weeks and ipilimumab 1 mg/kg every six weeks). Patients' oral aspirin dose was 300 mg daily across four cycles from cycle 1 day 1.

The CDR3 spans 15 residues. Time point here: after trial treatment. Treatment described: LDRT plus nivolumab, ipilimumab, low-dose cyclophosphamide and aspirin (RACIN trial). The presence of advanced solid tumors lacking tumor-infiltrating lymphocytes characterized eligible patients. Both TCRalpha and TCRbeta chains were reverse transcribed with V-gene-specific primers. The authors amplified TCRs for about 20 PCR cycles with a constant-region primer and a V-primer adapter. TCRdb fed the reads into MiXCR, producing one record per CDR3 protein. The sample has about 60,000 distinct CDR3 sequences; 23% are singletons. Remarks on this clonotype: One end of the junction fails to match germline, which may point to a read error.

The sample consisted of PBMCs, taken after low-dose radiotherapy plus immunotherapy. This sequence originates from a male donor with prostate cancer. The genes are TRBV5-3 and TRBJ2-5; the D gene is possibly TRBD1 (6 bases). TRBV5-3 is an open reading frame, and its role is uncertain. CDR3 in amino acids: CASSFSSRGQETLYF. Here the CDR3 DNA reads TGTGCCAGCAGCTTTTCTAGCAGGGGTCAAGAGACCCTGTACTTC.